The clone carrying this T cell receptor (beta chain) showed up just a few times. Its antigen is undetermined. TCRdb ran MiXCR on the RT-PCR reads and lists one entry per CDR3 protein. The repertoire holds 500,000 to 650,000 distinct CDR3 sequences, with 6% to 9% as singletons. These data belong to a study of response to subunit inactivated influenza vaccine. Study results and caveats: Each seasonal influenza vaccination, the authors suggested, recruits few new T cells.

Here the sequenced sample was PBMCs from blood, taken around 2 years after vaccination. The sequence was collected from a man aged 45-69 years who received an inactivated influenza vaccine.

This CDR3 is CSVTWTGSYEQYF. The CDR3 DNA reads as TGCAGCGTGACCTGGACAGGGTCCTACGAGCAGTACTTC. The chain is built from TRBV29-1 and TRBJ2-7; 8 nucleotides agree with TRBD1. The V gene's germline CDR1 is SQVTM and CDR2 ANQGSEA. The V and J ends lost 6 bases and 1 base, in that order; junction bases with no gene match: 5. This CDR3 spans 13 amino acids.